The T cell receptor (beta chain) under discussion was sequenced for a study of Ad26.COV2.S vaccination and SARS-CoV-2 variants. Overall study: Participants got Ad26.COV2.S intramuscularly, once or twice 56 days apart.

Trimming left V 2 bases short and J 6 bases short, with 18 bases between. The CDR3 sequence is 16 residues long. The germline V gene has CDR1 SGHKS and CDR2 YYEKEE (reference sequence). The sample's treatment: about 20 received Ad26.COV2.S at low or high dose, single or two shots; about 5 received placebo; per-sample allocation not given. Samples analyzed were those drawn on day 63 after the first vaccine or placebo injection. The individual, an adult aged 18-55 years, was a donor in Boston. Clones were sequenced by immunoSEQ multiplex PCR, and TCRdb holds only the in-frame ones, with some missing. The sample lists about 350,000 clones, 80% to 90% seen once, with roughly 3.5% in the top ten.

Source: peripheral blood, taken in a trial of Ad26.COV2.S vaccine versus placebo. This sequence originates from a person between 18 and 60 years old who received the Ad26.COV2.S COVID-19 vaccine or a placebo. The gene calls are TRBV5-5 and TRBJ2-1, with D tentatively TRBD2 (6 bases). The CDR3 DNA reads as TGTGCCAGCAGCTTCGGGTCGGGAGTGGGGAGCAATGAGCAGTTCTTC. Protein: CASSFGSGVGSNEQFF.